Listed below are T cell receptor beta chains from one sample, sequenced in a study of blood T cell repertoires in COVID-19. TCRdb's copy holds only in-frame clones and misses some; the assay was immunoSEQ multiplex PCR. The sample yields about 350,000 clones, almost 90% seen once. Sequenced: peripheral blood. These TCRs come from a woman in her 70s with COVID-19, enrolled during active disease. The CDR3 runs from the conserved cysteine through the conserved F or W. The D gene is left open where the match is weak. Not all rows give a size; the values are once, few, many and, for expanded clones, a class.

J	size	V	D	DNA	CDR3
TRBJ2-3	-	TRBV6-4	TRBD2	TGTGCCAGCAGCGACTCGGGTAGCGGGGGTAGCACAGATACGCAGTATTTT	CASSDSGSGGSTDTQYF
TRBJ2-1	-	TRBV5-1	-	TGCGCCAGCAGCCTAAACCCGGGACTCCGCAATGAGCAGTTCTTC	CASSLNPGLRNEQFF
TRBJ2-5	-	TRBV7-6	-	TGTGCCAGCAGCCCGCAAGAGACCCAGTACTTC	CASSPQETQYF
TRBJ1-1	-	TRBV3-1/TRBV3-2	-	TGTGCCAGCAGCCAAGCTTTAGGGGATGCCGCTGAAGCTTTCTTT	CASSQALGDAAEAFF
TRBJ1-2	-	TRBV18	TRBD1	TGTGCCAGCTCACCAAGCGCAGGGGGCTCTAACTATGGCTACACCTTC	CASSPSAGGSNYGYTF
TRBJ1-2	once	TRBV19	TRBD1	TGTGCCAGCCACAAACCGGGACAGGGGGCCGATGGCTACACCTTC	CASHKPGQGADGYTF
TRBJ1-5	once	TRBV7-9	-	TGTGCCAGCAGCTTAGGTTTCGGTAGCAATCAGCCCCAGCATTTT	CASSLGFGSNQPQHF
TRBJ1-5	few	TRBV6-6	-	TGTGCCAGCACCCCAGATACAAATAGCAATCAGCCCCAGCATTTT	CASTPDTNSNQPQHF
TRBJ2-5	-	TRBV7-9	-	TGTGCCAGCAGCTTAGTCGTGGGCGCTGAGACCCAGTACTTC	CASSLVVGAETQYF
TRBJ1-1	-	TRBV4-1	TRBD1	TGCGCCAGCAGCCATACCGACAGGGGGATGAACACTGAAGCTTTCTTT	CASSHTDRGMNTEAFF
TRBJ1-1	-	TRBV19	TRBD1	TGTGCCAGTAGTTCCCTGGACAGGGGCCCAATGAACACTGAAGCTTTCTTT	CASSSLDRGPMNTEAFF
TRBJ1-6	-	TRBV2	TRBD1	TGTGCCAGCTGGGACAGGGGTTCACCCCTCCACTTT	CASWDRGSPLHF
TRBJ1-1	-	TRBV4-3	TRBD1	TGCGCCAGCAGCCAAACACAGGGGGCTCCTGAAGCTTTCTTT	CASSQTQGAPEAFF
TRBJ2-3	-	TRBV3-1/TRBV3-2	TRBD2	TGTGCCAGCAGCCAAGATAGGGAGGGTGAACCCTTAGATACGCAGTATTTT	CASSQDREGEPLDTQYF
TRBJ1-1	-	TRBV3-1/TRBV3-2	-	TGTGCCAGCAGCCAAGCAGCCTCACTGAGGGCTTTCTTT	CASSQAASLRAFF
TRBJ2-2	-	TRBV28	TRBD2	TGTGCCAGCAGTTTAGGAGCGGGGGGGCTCACCGGGGAGCTGTTTTTT	CASSLGAGGLTGELFF
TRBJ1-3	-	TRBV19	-	TGTGCCAGTAGTATTTTTCTCGACAGGCTCCCGCCCTCTGGAAACACCATATATTTT	CASSIFLDRLPPSGNTIYF
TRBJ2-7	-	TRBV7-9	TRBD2	TGTGCCAGCAGCTTAAAGGGGACTACCTACGAGCAGTACTTC	CASSLKGTTYEQYF
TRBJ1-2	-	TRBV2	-	TGTGCCAGCCCAGGGATTAGGGATGGGGCGGACTATGGCTACACCTTC	CASPGIRDGADYGYTF
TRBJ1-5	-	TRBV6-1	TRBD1	TGTGCCAGCAGTGAACAGGGGGATCAGCCCCAGCATTTT	CASSEQGDQPQHF
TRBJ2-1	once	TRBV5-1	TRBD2	TGCGCCAGCAGATCAGCGGGGGGTTCTGCGAATGAGCAGTTCTTC	CASRSAGGSANEQFF
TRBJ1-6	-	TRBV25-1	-	TGTGCCAGCAGTCAGGGAGGGGAGTCACCCCTCCACTTT	CASSQGGESPLHF
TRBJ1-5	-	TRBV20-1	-	TGCAGTGCGCGGGTCGGACAGCCCCAGCATTTT	CSARVGQPQHF
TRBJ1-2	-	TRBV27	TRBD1	TGTGCCAGCAGCCCCGGGACAGGAATAAACTATGGCTACACCTTC	CASSPGTGINYGYTF
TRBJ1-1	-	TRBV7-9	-	TGTGCCAGCAGCTTACAGACCTATGGAGGGAACACTGAAGCTTTCTTT	CASSLQTYGGNTEAFF